These 9 T cell receptor beta chains share one sample of origin, sequenced in a study of identical twins. Each CDR3 protein gets one entry after TCRdb re-called the 5' RACE reads with MiXCR. This sample has some 1,700,000 distinct CDR3 sequences, with more than 30% found just once. Sequencing input: cord blood. These receptors were obtained from a newborn girl in good health.

This chain uses TRBV12-3 or TRBV12-4 with TRBJ1-1; TRBD1 might be the D (6 bases). V was clipped by 6 bases and J by 11 bases, with 25 bases between them. The CDR3 spans 15 residues. The CDR3 coding sequence is TGTGCCAGCAGCTTTGGGGGGCTAAGCGCTTCCCACGCTTTCTTT. Encoded protein: CASSFGGLSASHAFF.

There are a few counts of this clonotype. The chain carries TRBV6-6 and TRBJ1-5; a weak D match, TRBD1 (5 bases). The germline V and J ends were trimmed by 2 bases and 3 bases, with 17 bases remaining between them. Germline values: CDR1 MNHNY, CDR2 SVGAGI (reference sequence). The CDR3 contains 17 residues. In DNA form, the CDR3 reads TGTGCCAGCAGTTACAGCCCGGGGCAGGGCCTCAATCAGCCCCAGCATTTT. Its protein is CASSYSPGQGLNQPQHF.

This clonotype has just a few counts. The rearrangement links TRBV28 to TRBJ2-1; 8 nucleotides agree with TRBD2. The CDR3 is made up of 18 amino acids. Germline V gives CDR1 MDHEN, CDR2 SYDVKM. With 8 bases clipped from V and 7 bases from J, the junction kept 22 bases outside the gene matches. CDR3 nucleotide sequence: TGTGCCAGCTCATCTTATCGGCCGGGACCCAAGCGGGGGAATGAGCAGTTCTTC. Translation gives CASSSYRPGPKRGNEQFF. Combining the CDR3 with reference TRBV28 and TRBJ2-1 gives the whole variable domain DVKVTQSSRYLVKRTGEKVFLECVQDMDHENMFWYRQDPGLGLRLIYFSYDVKMKEKGDIPEGYSVSREKKERFSLILESASTNQTSMYLCASSSYRPGPKRGNEQFFGPGTRLTVL.

The rearrangement joins TRBV20-1 to TRBJ2-7, with 8 bases lining up with TRBD2. V lost 6 bases to trimming and J lost 7 bases; unmatched junction nucleotides: 14. CDR1 is DFQATT and CDR2 is SNEGSKA in the germline V gene (reference sequence). The CDR3 length is 14 residues. The CDR3 here is CSAPGGVPYNEQYF. CDR3 sequence (DNA): TGCAGTGCCCCGGGGGGGGTACCCTACAATGAGCAGTACTTC.

Only a few counts were recorded for this clonotype. The chain is built from TRBV10-3 and TRBJ1-5; D not resolved. In germline, CDR1 is ENHRY, CDR2 SYGVKD. With 3 bases removed from V and 0 bases from J, the gap between germline ends came to 9 bases. The CDR3 totals 15 residues. The CDR3 DNA sequence: TGTGCCATCAGTGATGAGGGATTTAGCAATCAGCCCCAGCATTTT. Its protein is CAISDEGFSNQPQHF.

This clonotype appeared a few times. The chain combines TRBV2 with TRBJ2-3; D call uncertain. From germline, CDR1 is SNHLY and CDR2 FYNNEI. CDR3 length: 15 residues. Deletions cut 8 bases from V and 2 bases from J, with 17 bases between. The CDR3 DNA is TGTGCCAGCCTCGACCGCGCACAAGCCACAGATACGCAGTATTTT. Translation gives CASLDRAQATDTQYF.

The sample holds a few counts of this clonotype. V usage is TRBV4-2 and J usage is TRBJ2-3, with 13 bases identical to TRBD2. V was pared by 3 bases and J by 0 bases, with 6 bases of the junction left unmatched. This CDR3 has 18 amino acids. The germline V gene has CDR1 LGHNA and CDR2 YNFKEQ. CDR3 sequence: CASSQGLAGRPSTDTQYF. CDR3 DNA: TGTGCCAGCAGCCAGGGACTAGCGGGGCGCCCTAGCACAGATACGCAGTATTTT.

The genes are TRBV12-3 or TRBV12-4 and TRBJ2-1, with 7 bases that match TRBD2. V shed 6 bases and J 2 bases; nucleotides not matched to a gene: 13. The CDR3 extends over 17 amino acids. The CDR3 region is CASSFQFIAGAYNEQFF. DNA of the CDR3: TGTGCCAGCAGCTTCCAGTTTATCGCGGGAGCCTACAATGAGCAGTTCTTC.

The V call is TRBV2, the J call TRBJ2-3; D might be TRBD2 (6 bases). The CDR3 totals 15 residues. Trimming took 6 bases from V and 2 from J, leaving 15 bases between them. Germline CDR1 reads SNHLY; CDR2 reads FYNNEI. The CDR3 loop reads CASSRRRAPTDTQYF. CDR3 bases: TGTGCCAGCAGCCGGAGGAGGGCTCCCACAGATACGCAGTATTTT.